A selection of T cell receptor beta chains follows, all from one sample in a study of T cells after yellow fever vaccination. Each CDR3 protein gets one entry after TCRdb re-called the 5' RACE reads with MiXCR. The sample comprises some 340,000 distinct CDR3 sequences, approximately 11% of which are singletons, and about 3% rests with the top ten. The sequencing used CD4+ T cells sorted from PBMCs, collected 45 days after the yellow fever booster vaccination. The receptor source for this set is a young man who received the YFV17D yellow fever vaccine. The CDR3 runs from the conserved cysteine through the conserved F or W. The D gene is left open where the match is weak. The size of a clone is reported for some rows only, either as once, few or many, or as a class for expanded clones.

>TRBV28|TRBD2|NA|TRBJ2-4
CASSLSVSSGVTAKNIQYF
TGTGCCAGCAGTTTATCGGTCTCTAGCGGGGTGACCGCCAAAAACATTCAGTACTTC
>TRBV10-3|NA|few|TRBJ1-1
CAISESTVLNTEAFF
TGTGCCATCAGTGAGTCGACAGTTCTGAACACTGAAGCTTTCTTT
>TRBV7-2|NA|NA|TRBJ2-5
CASSLGVGHWTQYF
TGTGCCAGCAGCTTAGGTGTGGGTCATTGGACCCAGTACTTC
>TRBV7-2|NA|NA|TRBJ2-1
CASSPTAVNEQFF
TGTGCCAGCAGCCCTACCGCGGTCAATGAGCAGTTCTTC
>TRBV6-2/TRBV6-3|NA|NA|TRBJ1-5
CASSYIGGQPQHF
TGTGCCAGCAGTTACATCGGTGGTCAGCCCCAGCATTTT
>TRBV6-2/TRBV6-3|NA|NA|TRBJ1-1
CASSYRRDIEAFF
TGTGCCAGCAGTTACCGGCGGGACATTGAAGCTTTCTTT
>TRBV12-3/TRBV12-4|TRBD1|many|TRBJ1-3
CASIRGFTGNTIYF
TGTGCCAGCATCAGGGGGTTTACTGGAAACACCATATATTTT
>TRBV6-5|NA|once|TRBJ1-2
CASSWDGEEGGYTF
TGTGCCAGCAGCTGGGATGGGGAGGAGGGTGGCTACACCTTC
>TRBV28|TRBD1|NA|TRBJ2-2
CASSLEGQGKTGELFF
TGTGCCAGCAGTTTGGAAGGACAGGGGAAGACCGGGGAGCTGTTTTTT
>TRBV5-4|NA|NA|TRBJ2-5
CASTAGETQYF
TGTGCCAGCACCGCGGGGGAGACCCAGTACTTC